This TCR beta chain came from a study of cytomegalovirus exposure and HLA in healthy donors. This CDR3 comprises 13 residues. Trimming stripped 8 bases from V and 4 bases from J, with 14 bases between. CDR1 is MNHNY and CDR2 is SVGAGI in the germline V gene (reference sequence). Primers: 60 Vbeta forward and 13 Jbeta reverse. TCRdb's copy holds only in-frame clones and misses some; the assay was immunoSEQ multiplex PCR. The data show about 130,000 clones, approximately 80% seen once. The TCR was taken from a boy between 2 and 15 years old in good health and CMV-seronegative. This chain joins TRBV6-6 and TRBJ2-5, with a tentative D call TRBD1 (6 bases). The sample consisted of PBMCs. The CDR3 spells CASGQQGRETQYF. For the CDR3, the DNA is TGTGCCAGCGGACAACAGGGCCGAGAGACCCAGTACTTC.